The present entry profiles one T cell receptor beta chain with its context. The antigen remains unidentified. The source of the sample is a study of monozygotic twins with inflammatory bowel disease. Overall study findings and caveats: Support was absent for any single strong signal or clonotype linked to IBD. Discordant twins showed the same repertoire similarity as concordant twins, possibly from limited power.

Per TCR library, roughly 3,600 ng of total RNA was used. No DNA is given; TCRdb re-called the 5' RACE reads and lists each CDR3 protein once. The ten most abundant clones cover 2.4% of a sample with fewer than 200,000 distinct CDR3 sequences. This CDR3 has 14 residues. Germline loops: CDR1 ENHRY, CDR2 SYGVKD. The sequencing sample was made of blood. This receptor was taken from a human donor with ulcerative colitis or Crohn's disease, or a healthy co-twin of an affected twin (not recorded which). This chain connects TRBV10-3 to TRBJ2-7. Here the CDR3 reads CAISEGGNSYEQYF.